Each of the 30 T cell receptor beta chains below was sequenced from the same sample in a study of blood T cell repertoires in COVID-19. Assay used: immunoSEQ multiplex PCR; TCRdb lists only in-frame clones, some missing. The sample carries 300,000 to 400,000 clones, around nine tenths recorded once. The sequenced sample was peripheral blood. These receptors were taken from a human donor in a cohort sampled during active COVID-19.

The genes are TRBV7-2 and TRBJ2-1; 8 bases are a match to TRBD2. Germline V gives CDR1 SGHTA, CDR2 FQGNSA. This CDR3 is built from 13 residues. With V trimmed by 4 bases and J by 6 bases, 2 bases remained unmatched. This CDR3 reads CASSSGTSNEQFF. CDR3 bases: TGTGCCAGCAGCTCCGGGACTAGCAATGAGCAGTTCTTC.

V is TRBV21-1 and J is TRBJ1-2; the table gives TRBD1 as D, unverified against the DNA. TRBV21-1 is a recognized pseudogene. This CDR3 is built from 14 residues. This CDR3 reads CASSRADPNYGYTF. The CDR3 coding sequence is TGTGCCAGCAGCAGGGCAGATCCTAACTATGGCTACACCTTC.

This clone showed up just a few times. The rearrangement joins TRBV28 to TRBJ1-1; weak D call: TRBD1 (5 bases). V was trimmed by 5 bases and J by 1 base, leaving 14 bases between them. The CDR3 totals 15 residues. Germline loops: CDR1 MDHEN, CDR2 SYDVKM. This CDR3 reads CASSIPTEGNTEAFF. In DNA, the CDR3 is TGTGCCAGCAGTATCCCGACAGAAGGGAACACTGAAGCTTTCTTT. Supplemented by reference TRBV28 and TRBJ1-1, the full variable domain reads DVKVTQSSRYLVKRTGEKVFLECVQDMDHENMFWYRQDPGLGLRLIYFSYDVKMKEKGDIPEGYSVSREKKERFSLILESASTNQTSMYLCASSIPTEGNTEAFFGQGTRLTVV.

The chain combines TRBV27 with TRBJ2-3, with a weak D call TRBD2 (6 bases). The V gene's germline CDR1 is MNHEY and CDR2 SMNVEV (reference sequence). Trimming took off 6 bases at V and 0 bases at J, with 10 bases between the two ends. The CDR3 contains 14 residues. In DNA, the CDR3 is TGTGCCAGCAGCCGTGGGACTAGCACAGATACGCAGTATTTT. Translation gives CASSRGTSTDTQYF.

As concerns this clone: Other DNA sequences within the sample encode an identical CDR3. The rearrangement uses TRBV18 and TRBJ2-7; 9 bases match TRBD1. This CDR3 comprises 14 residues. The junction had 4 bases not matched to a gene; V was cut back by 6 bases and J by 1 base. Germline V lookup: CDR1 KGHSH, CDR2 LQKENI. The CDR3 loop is CASSPGTGSYEQYF. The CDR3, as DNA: TGTGCCAGCTCTCCTGGGACAGGGTCCTACGAGCAGTACTTC.

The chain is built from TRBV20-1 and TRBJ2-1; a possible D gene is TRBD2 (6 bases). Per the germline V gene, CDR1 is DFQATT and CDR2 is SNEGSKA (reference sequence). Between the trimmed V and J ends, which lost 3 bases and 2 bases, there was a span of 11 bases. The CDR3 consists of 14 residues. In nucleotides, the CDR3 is TGCAGTGCTAGTTGGAGGGCCCCCTACAATGAGCAGTTCTTC. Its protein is CSASWRAPYNEQFF.

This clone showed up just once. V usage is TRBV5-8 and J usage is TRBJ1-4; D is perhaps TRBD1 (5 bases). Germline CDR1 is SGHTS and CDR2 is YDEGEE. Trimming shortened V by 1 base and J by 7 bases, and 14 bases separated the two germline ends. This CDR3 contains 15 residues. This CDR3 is CASSLNGGMFEKLFF. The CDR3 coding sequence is TGTGCCAGCAGCTTGAACGGGGGGATGTTTGAAAAACTGTTTTTT.

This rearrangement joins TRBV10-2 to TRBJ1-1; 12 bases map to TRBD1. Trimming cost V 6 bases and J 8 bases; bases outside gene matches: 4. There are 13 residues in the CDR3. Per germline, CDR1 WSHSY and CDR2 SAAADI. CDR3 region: CASRGQGAGEAFF. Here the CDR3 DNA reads TGCGCCAGCAGGGGACAGGGGGCGGGGGAAGCTTTCTTT.

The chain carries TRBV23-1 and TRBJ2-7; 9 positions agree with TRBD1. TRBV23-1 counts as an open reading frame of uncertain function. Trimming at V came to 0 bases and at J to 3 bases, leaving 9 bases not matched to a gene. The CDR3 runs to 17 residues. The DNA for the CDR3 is TGCGCCAGCAGTCAATCACTTCCCGGGACAGGGAACTACGAGCAGTACTTC. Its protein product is CASSQSLPGTGNYEQYF.

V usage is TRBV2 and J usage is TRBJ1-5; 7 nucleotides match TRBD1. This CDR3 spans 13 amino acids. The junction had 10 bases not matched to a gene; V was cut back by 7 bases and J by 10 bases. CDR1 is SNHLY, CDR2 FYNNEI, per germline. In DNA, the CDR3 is TGTGCCAGCACGGGGAACAGGGGTAGTCCCCAGCATTTT. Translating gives CASTGNRGSPQHF.

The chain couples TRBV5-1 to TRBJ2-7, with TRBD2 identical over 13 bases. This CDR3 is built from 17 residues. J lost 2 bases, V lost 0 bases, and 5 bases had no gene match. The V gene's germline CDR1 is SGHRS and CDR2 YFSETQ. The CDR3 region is CASSLGLAGGSAYEQYF. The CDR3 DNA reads TGCGCCAGCAGCTTGGGACTAGCGGGGGGATCCGCCTACGAGCAGTACTTC.

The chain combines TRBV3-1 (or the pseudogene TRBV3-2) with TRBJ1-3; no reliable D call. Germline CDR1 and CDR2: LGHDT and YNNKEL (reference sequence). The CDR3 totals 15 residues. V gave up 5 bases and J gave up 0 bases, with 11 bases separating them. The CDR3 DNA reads TGTGCCAGCAGCTCGACAACGGTCTCTGGAAACACCATATATTTT. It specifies CASSSTTVSGNTIYF.

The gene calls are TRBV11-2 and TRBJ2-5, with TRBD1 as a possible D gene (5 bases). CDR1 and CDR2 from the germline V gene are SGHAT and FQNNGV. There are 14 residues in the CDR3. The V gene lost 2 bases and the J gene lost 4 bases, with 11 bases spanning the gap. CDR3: CASSLNPGRETQYF. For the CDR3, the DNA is TGTGCCAGCAGCTTAAACCCAGGGCGAGAGACCCAGTACTTC.

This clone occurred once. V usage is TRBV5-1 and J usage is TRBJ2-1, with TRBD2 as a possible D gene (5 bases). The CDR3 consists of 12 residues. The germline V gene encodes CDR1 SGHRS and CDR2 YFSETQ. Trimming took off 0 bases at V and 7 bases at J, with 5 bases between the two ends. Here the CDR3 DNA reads TGCGCCAGCAGCTTGGGCGGGAATGAGCAGTTCTTC. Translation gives CASSLGGNEQFF.

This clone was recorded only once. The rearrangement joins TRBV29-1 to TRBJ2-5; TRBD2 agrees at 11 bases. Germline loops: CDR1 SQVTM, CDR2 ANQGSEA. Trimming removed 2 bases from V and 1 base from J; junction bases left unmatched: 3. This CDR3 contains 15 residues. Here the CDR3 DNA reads TGCAGCGTTGAACCCCTAGCGGGGGGCCAAGAGACCCAGTACTTC. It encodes CSVEPLAGGQETQYF.

CDR3 bases: TGTGCCAGCAGCGTCAGCTCTGGAAACACCATATATTTT. Translated: CASSVSSGNTIYF. The V call is TRBV9, the J call TRBJ1-3; D call uncertain. The CDR3 contains 13 residues. With 2 bases removed from V and 0 bases from J, the gap between germline ends came to 3 bases. Germline assignment: CDR1 SGDLS and CDR2 YYNGEE.

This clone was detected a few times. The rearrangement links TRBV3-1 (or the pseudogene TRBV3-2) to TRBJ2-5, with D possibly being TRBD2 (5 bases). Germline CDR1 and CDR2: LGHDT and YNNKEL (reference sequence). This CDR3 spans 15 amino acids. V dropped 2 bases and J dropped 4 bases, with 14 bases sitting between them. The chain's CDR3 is CASSQTPAVAETQYF. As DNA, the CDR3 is TGTGCCAGCAGCCAAACTCCAGCGGTAGCAGAGACCCAGTACTTC.

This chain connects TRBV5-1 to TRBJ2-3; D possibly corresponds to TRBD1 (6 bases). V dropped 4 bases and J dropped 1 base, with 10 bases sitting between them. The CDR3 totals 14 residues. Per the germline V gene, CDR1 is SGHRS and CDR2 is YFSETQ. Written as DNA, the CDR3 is TGCGCCAGCAGCCGAAGACAGGGCACAGATACGCAGTATTTT. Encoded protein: CASSRRQGTDTQYF.

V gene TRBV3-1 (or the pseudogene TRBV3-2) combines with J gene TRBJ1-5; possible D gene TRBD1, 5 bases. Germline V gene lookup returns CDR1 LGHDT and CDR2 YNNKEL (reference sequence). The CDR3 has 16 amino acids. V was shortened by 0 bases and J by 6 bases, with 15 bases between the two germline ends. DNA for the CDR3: TGTGCCAGCAGCCAAGACGCCGGGGGTTCACCTCAGCCCCAGCATTTT. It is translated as CASSQDAGGSPQPQHF.

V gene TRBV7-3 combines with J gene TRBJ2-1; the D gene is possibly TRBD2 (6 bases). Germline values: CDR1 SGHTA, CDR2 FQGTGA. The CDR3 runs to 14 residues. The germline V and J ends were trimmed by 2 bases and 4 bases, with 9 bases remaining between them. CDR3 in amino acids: CASSLGTAYNEQFF. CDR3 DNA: TGTGCCAGCAGCTTAGGGACTGCTTACAATGAGCAGTTCTTC.

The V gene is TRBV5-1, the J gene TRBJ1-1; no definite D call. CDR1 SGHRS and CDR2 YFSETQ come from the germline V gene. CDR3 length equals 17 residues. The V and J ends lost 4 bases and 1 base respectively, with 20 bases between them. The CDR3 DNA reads TGCGCCAGCAGCCCTGCTGTTCTTTTGGGGAGGAACACTGAAGCTTTCTTT. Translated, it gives CASSPAVLLGRNTEAFF.

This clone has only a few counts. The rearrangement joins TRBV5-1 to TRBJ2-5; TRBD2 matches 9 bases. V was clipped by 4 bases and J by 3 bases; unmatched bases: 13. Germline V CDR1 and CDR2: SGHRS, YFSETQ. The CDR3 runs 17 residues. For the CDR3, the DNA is TGCGCCAGCAGCCATATGCGATCCGGGACTAGCAAAGAGACCCAGTACTTC. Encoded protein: CASSHMRSGTSKETQYF.

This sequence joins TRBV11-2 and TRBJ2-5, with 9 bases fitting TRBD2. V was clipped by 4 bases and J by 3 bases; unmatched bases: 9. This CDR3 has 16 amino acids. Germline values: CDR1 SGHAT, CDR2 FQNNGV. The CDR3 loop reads CASSSVDIAGEETQYF. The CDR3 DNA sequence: TGTGCCAGCAGCTCCGTGGATATAGCGGGGGAAGAGACCCAGTACTTC.

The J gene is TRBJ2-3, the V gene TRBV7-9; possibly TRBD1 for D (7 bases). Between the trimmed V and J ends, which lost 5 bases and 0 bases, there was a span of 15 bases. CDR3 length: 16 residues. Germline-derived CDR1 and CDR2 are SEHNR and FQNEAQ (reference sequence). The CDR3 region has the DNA TGTGCCAGCAGCGCGGGACAGCTCTCTAGCACAGATACGCAGTATTTT. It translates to CASSAGQLSSTDTQYF.

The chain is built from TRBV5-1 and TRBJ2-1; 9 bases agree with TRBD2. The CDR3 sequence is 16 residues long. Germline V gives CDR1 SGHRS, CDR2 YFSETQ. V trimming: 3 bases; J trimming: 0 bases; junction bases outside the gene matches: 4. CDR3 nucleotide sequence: TGCGCCAGCAGCTCAAGCGGGAGGAGCTCCTACAATGAGCAGTTCTTC. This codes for CASSSSGRSSYNEQFF.

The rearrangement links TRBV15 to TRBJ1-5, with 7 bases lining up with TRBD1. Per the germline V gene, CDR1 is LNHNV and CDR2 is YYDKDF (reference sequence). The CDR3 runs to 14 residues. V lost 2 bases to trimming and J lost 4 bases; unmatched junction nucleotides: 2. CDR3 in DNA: TGTGCCACCAGCAGAAGCAGGGGGAATCAGCCCCAGCATTTT. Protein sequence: CATSRSRGNQPQHF.

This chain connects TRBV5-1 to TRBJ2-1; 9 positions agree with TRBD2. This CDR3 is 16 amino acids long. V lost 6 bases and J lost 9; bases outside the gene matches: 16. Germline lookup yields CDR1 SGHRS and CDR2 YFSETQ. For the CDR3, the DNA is TGCGCCAGCAATCGGTTAGCGGGAGCAACCACCGGTGAGCAGTTCTTC. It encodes CASNRLAGATTGEQFF.

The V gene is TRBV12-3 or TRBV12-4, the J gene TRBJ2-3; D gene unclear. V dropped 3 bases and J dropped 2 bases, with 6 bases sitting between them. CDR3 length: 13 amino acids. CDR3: CASSFRFTDTQYF. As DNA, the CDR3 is TGTGCCAGCAGTTTCAGGTTCACAGATACGCAGTATTTT.

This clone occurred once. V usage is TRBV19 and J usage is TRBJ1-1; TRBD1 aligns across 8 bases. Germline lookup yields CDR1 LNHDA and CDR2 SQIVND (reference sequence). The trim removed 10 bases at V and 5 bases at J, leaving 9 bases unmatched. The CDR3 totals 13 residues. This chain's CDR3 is CATNRGVETEAFF. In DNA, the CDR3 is TGTGCCACCAACAGGGGGGTAGAAACTGAAGCTTTCTTT.

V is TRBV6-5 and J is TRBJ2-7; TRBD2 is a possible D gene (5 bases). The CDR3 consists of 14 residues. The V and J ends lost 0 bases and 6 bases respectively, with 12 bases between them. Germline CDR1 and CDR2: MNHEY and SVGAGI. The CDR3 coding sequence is TGTGCCAGCAGTTACTCGAGGGCCCGAGGCGAGCAGTACTTC. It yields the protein CASSYSRARGEQYF.